Each of the 10 T cell receptor beta chains below was sequenced from the same sample in a study of a mutant IDH1 vaccine in newly diagnosed glioma. These receptors' targets are unknown. TCRdb keeps only in-frame clones here, not all; method: immunoSEQ multiplex PCR. The sample holds roughly 76,000 clones, about 82% seen once. Time point indicated: week 23, last vaccination. Vaccination used 300 ug of mutant IDH1 20-mer peptide per dose, with topical imiquimod. The material sequenced was PBMCs, taken from a glioma patient whose treatment included an IDH1 peptide vaccine. All receptors come from a man aged 25-40 years with glioma. Some clones in this sample may be carry-over from other donors' samples.

About this clone: The sample carries other DNA sequences with the same CDR3. J is TRBJ1-2 and V is TRBV7-2, with D possibly being TRBD1 (6 bases). Germline V gene data show CDR1 as SGHTA and CDR2 as FQGNSA. Trimming cost V 0 bases and J 1 base, with 9 bases left between them. The CDR3 loop spans 15 amino acids. The CDR3: CASSLAGQINYGYTF. In nucleotides, the CDR3 is TGTGCCAGCAGCTTAGCTGGACAGATTAACTATGGCTACACCTTC.

The rearrangement uses TRBV28 and TRBJ2-7; D unresolved. The CDR3 runs to 13 residues. Trimming left V 2 bases short and J 2 bases short, with 7 bases between. Germline CDR1 reads MDHEN; CDR2 reads SYDVKM. The CDR3 region is CASSLTVAYEQYF. CDR3 coding DNA: TGTGCCAGCAGTTTAACCGTAGCCTACGAGCAGTACTTC. The complete variable domain, with remaining parts taken from reference TRBV28 and TRBJ2-7, reads DVKVTQSSRYLVKRTGEKVFLECVQDMDHENMFWYRQDPGLGLRLIYFSYDVKMKEKGDIPEGYSVSREKKERFSLILESASTNQTSMYLCASSLTVAYEQYFGPGTRLTVT.

This clone came up a few times. The chain employs TRBV30 and TRBJ1-4, with 12 bases that match TRBD1. Germline V gives CDR1 GTSNPN, CDR2 SVGIG (reference sequence). V was clipped by 2 bases and J by 8 bases; unmatched bases: 3. The CDR3 sequence is 14 residues long. The CDR3 DNA is TGTGCCTGGAGTCGGGGACAGGGGGCGGAAAAACTGTTTTTT. The encoded protein is CAWSRGQGAEKLFF.

The chain uses TRBV15 and TRBJ1-4, with a weak D call TRBD1 (6 bases). V was pared by 5 bases and J by 3 bases, with 16 bases between. Germline V gene sequence: CDR1 LNHNV, CDR2 YYDKDF (reference sequence). The CDR3 loop spans 16 amino acids. This chain's CDR3 is CATSGGAGGANEKLFF. CDR3 DNA sequence: TGTGCCACCAGCGGGGGGGCCGGGGGAGCTAATGAAAAACTGTTTTTT.

CDR3 in amino acids: CASSFYQSTDTQYF. Written as DNA, the CDR3 is TGTGCCAGTAGTTTCTACCAGAGTACAGATACGCAGTATTTT. The chain is built from TRBV19 and TRBJ2-3; D unresolved. The germline V gene encodes CDR1 LNHDA and CDR2 SQIVND (reference sequence). This CDR3 has 14 residues. The V end was cut by 5 bases, the J end by 3 bases, with 12 bases between. Full variable domain (remainder filled in from reference TRBV19 and TRBJ2-3): DGGITQSPKYLFRKEGQNVTLSCEQNLNHDAMYWYRQDPGQGLRLIYYSQIVNDFQKGDIAEGYSVSREKKESFPLTVTSAQKNPTAFYLCASSFYQSTDTQYFGPGTRLTVL.

The gene calls are TRBV6-1 and TRBJ2-7; 9 nucleotides line up with TRBD2. Germline CDR1 and CDR2: MNHNS and SASEGT. The length of the CDR3 is 14 residues. The trim removed 3 bases at V and 1 base at J, leaving 1 base unmatched. The CDR3 DNA sequence: TGTGCCAGCAGTGAGACTAGCGGTTCCTACGAGCAGTACTTC. Amino acid sequence: CASSETSGSYEQYF.

The table lists this clone with a few counts. The chain has TRBV5-4 and TRBJ2-7; no definite D call. CDR3 size: 13 residues. Trimming removed 4 bases at V and 2 bases at J, with 10 bases between. The V gene's germline CDR1 is SGHNT and CDR2 YYREEE (reference sequence). CDR3 DNA sequence: TGTGCCAGCAGCACCAAGGACGCCTACGAGCAGTACTTC. Translated, it gives CASSTKDAYEQYF. The complete variable domain, with remaining parts taken from reference TRBV5-4 and TRBJ2-7, reads ETGVTQSPTHLIKTRGQQVTLRCSSQSGHNTVSWYQQALGQGPQFIFQYYREEENGRGNFPPRFSGLQFPNYSSELNVNALELDDSALYLCASSTKDAYEQYFGPGTRLTVT.

The chain uses TRBV13 and TRBJ2-4; 8 nucleotides align to TRBD1. With 3 bases clipped from V and 4 bases from J, the junction kept 2 bases outside the gene matches. The germline V gene encodes CDR1 PRHDT and CDR2 FYEKMQ (reference sequence). CDR3 length equals 14 residues. CDR3 sequence (DNA): TGTGCCAGCAGCTTTTGGACAGGGAAAAACATTCAGTACTTC. Protein product: CASSFWTGKNIQYF.

CDR3 sequence: CAAGQLLSGEQFF. The CDR3 DNA is TGTGCCGCGGGACAGCTCCTAAGCGGTGAGCAGTTCTTC. The chain uses TRBV27 and TRBJ2-1, with D possibly being TRBD1 (7 bases). V lost 11 bases and J lost 9, with 20 bases in between. The germline V gene encodes CDR1 MNHEY and CDR2 SMNVEV (reference sequence). The CDR3 totals 13 residues.

The chain has TRBV9 and TRBJ1-2; D remains unclear. Trimming pared 4 bases from V and 1 base from J, leaving 8 bases between. Looked up from germline, CDR1 is SGDLS and CDR2 is YYNGEE. The CDR3 consists of 13 residues. The CDR3 nucleotides are TGTGCCAGCAGCCCTCACGATAACTATGGCTACACCTTC. Residues: CASSPHDNYGYTF. The full variable domain, rest sourced from reference TRBV9 and TRBJ1-2, is DSGVTQTPKHLITATGQRVTLRCSPRSGDLSVYWYQQSLDQGLQFLIQYYNGEERAKGNILERFSAQQFPDLHSELNLSSLELGDSALYFCASSPHDNYGYTFGSGTRLTVV.